This TCR beta chain came from a study of monozygotic twins with inflammatory bowel disease. Reprocessing the 5' RACE reads, TCRdb reports a single entry for every CDR3 protein and omits DNA. Reported are roughly 330,000 distinct CDR3 sequences; the ten largest clones contain approximately 2%. The CDR3 is made up of 13 amino acids. CDR1 is MNHNS and CDR2 is SASEGT in the germline V gene. The genes are TRBV6-1 and TRBJ1-5. The receptor's source is a human donor with ulcerative colitis or Crohn's disease, or a healthy co-twin of an affected twin (not recorded which). Sequenced input: blood. This chain's CDR3 is CASSEEGFQPQHF.